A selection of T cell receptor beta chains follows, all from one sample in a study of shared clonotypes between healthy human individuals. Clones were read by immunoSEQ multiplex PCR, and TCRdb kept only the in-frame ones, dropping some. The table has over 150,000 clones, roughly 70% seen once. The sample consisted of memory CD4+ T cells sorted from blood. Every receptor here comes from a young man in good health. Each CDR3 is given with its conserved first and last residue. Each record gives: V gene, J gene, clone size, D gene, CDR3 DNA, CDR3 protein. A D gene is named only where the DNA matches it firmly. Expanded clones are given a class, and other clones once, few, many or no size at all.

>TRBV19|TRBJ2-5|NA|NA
TGTGCCAGTAGTATCCGGGGGATGACCTTCGAGACCCAGTACTTC
CASSIRGMTFETQYF
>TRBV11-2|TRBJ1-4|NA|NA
TGTGCCAGCAGCTCTAGGGGCACAGGGACCTACAATGAAAAACTGTTTTTT
CASSSRGTGTYNEKLFF
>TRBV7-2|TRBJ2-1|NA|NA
TGTGCCAGCAGCTTTTTTAGGGGAATGCTAGTGAATGAGCAGTTCTTC
CASSFFRGMLVNEQFF
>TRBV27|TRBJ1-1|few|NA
TGTGCCAGCAGCCGCCTTGGAGGGGGCACTGAAGCTTTCTTT
CASSRLGGGTEAFF
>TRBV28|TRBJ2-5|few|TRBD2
TGTGCCAGCAGTTTATCACTAGCGACGGAAGAGACCCAGTACTTC
CASSLSLATEETQYF
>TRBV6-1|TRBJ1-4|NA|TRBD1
TGTGCCAGCAGTACCCGACAGGGGGGGGAAAAACTGTTTTTT
CASSTRQGGEKLFF
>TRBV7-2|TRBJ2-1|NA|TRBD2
TGTGCCAGCAGCACTAGCGGGGCCCACTACAATGAGCAGTTCTTC
CASSTSGAHYNEQFF
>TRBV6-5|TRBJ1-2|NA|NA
TGTGCCAGCAGTACCAGGGGCACCTATGGCTACACCTTC
CASSTRGTYGYTF
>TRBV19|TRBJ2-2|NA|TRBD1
TGTGCCAGTAGTTTTACAGGGGTTCCCGGGGAGCTGTTTTTT
CASSFTGVPGELFF
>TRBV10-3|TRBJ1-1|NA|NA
TGTGCCATCAGTGAGTCATCCGGTGAAGCTTTCTTT
CAISESSGEAFF
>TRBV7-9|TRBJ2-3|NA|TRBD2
TGTGCCAGCAGCTTAGTACTAGCGTATGTTAAAGATACGCAGTATTTT
CASSLVLAYVKDTQYF
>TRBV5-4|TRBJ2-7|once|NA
TGTGCCAGCAGCTTGGGAGGCAGGCTCCACGAGCAGTACTTC
CASSLGGRLHEQYF
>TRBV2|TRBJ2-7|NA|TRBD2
TGTGCCAGCAATAGCGGGCAATCCTACGAGCAGTACTTC
CASNSGQSYEQYF
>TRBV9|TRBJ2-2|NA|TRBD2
TGTGCCAGCAGCGCGAGCGGGAGCGGCACCGGGGAGCTGTTTTTT
CASSASGSGTGELFF
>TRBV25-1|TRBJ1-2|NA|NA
TGTGCCAGCAGTGAAACGAAATCGGGGTCAAACGGCTACACCTTC
CASSETKSGSNGYTF
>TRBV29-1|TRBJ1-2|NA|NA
TGCAGCGTCCCAGGAGTAGGCGGGGGCTACACCTTC
CSVPGVGGGYTF
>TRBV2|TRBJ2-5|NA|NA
TGTGCCAGCGAATGGGGGCTAGGAGGGGGCCAAGAGACCCAGTACTTC
CASEWGLGGGQETQYF
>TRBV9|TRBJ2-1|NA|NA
TGTGCCAGCAGCGTAGGGGAGCGGAATGAGCAGTTCTTC
CASSVGERNEQFF
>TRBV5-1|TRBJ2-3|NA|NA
TGCGCCAGCAGCTTGGTGACAGCTAGCACAGATACGCAGTATTTT
CASSLVTASTDTQYF
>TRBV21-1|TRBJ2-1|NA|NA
TGTGCCAGCAGCGCCAAGCCAAAGGGGGGACTAGCGGGAGGAGTTTACAATGAGCAGTTCTTC
CASSAKPKGGLAGGVYNEQFF